This entry lists 2 T cell receptor beta chains sequenced from one sample in a study of Graves' ophthalmopathy and Graves' hyperthyroidism. TCR beta CDR3 amplification used RNA transcripts. HTBI primers primed a first-round RT-PCR, and a second-round multiplex PCR followed. TCRdb ran MiXCR on the multiplex PCR reads and lists one entry per CDR3 protein. Among roughly 170,000 distinct CDR3 sequences listed, around two fifths were seen once. The sample comprised peripheral blood. Receptors originate from a man younger than 45 with Graves' ophthalmopathy.

CDR3 DNA sequence: TGTGCCAGCGCTATGGGGGACGGCTCCTACGAGCAGTACTTC. Translation: CASAMGDGSYEQYF. The rearrangement links TRBV11-1 to TRBJ2-7; the D call may be TRBD1 or TRBD2 (5 bases each). The germline CDR1 and CDR2 sequences are SGHAT and FQDESV (reference sequence). CDR3 length: 14 amino acids. Trimming removed 8 bases from V and 0 bases from J, with 14 bases in between.

Ten or more counts support this clonotype. The CDR3 DNA reads as TGTGCCAGCAGTTACTCGAGTAACAGCCCATCCAACACTGAAGCTTTCTTT. As protein: CASSYSSNSPSNTEAFF. The rearrangement uses TRBV6-5 and TRBJ1-1, with no clear D. CDR1 is MNHEY, CDR2 SVGAGI, per germline. V gave up 0 bases and J gave up 2 bases, with 16 bases separating them. This CDR3 spans 17 amino acids.